Sequencing of this T cell receptor (beta chain) was carried out in a study of response to subunit inactivated influenza vaccine. Study-wide results and limits: Authors suggested each seasonal influenza vaccination recruits few new T cells.

TCRdb called the RT-PCR reads again in MiXCR, with one record for every CDR3 protein. The data show 560,000 or so distinct CDR3 sequences, under 9% seen once. About this clonotype itself: The antigen is not known.

The V gene's germline CDR1 is SGHDN and CDR2 FVKESK. Trimming removed 5 bases from V and 6 bases from J, with 8 bases in between. The CDR3 is 11 amino acids. This receptor was taken from a man in his fifties or sixties who received an inactivated influenza vaccine. The sequencing used PBMCs from blood, collected roughly 24 months after vaccination. The chain couples TRBV14 to TRBJ2-7; TRBD1 might be the D (6 bases). CDR3 protein: CASSYRAEQYF. CDR3 DNA: TGTGCCAGCAGCTACAGGGCCGAGCAGTACTTC.